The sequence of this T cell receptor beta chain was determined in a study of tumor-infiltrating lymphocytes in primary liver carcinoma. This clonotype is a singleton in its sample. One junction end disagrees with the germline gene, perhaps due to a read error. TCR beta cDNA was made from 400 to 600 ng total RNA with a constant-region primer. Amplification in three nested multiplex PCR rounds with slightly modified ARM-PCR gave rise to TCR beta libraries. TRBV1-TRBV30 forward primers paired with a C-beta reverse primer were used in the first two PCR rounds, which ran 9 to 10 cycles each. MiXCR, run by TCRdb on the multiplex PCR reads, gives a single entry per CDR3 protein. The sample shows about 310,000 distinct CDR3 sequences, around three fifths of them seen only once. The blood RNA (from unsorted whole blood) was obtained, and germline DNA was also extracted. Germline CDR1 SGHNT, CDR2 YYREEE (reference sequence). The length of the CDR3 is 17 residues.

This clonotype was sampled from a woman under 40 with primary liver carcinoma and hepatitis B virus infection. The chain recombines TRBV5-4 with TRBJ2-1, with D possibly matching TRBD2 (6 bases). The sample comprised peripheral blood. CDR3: CDSSPGGLTGSYNEQFF. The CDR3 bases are TGTGACAGCAGCCCCGGGGGATTAACTGGCTCCTACAATGAGCAGTTCTTC.